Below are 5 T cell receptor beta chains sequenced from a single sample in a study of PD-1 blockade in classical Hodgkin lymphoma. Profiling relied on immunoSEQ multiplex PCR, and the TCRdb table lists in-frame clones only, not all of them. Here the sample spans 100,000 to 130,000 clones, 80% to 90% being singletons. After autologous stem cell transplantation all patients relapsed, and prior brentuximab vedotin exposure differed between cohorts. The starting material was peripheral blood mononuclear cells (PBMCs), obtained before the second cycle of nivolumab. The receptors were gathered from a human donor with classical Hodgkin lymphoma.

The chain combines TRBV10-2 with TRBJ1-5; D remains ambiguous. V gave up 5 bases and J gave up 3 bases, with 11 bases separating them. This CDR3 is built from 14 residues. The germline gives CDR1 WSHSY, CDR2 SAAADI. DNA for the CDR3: TGCGCCAGCAGTACCCGGGGTATCAATCAGCCCCAGCATTTT. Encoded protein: CASSTRGINQPQHF.

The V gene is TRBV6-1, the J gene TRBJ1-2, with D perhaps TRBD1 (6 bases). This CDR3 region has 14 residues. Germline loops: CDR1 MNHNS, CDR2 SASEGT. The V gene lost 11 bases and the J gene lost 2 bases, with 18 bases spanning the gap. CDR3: CAEARDKGNYGYTF. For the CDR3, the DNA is TGTGCCGAAGCACGGGACAAGGGGAACTATGGCTACACCTTC.

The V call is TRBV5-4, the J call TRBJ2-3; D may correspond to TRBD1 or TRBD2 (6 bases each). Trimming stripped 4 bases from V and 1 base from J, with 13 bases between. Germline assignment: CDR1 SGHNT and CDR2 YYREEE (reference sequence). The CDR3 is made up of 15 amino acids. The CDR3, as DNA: TGTGCCAGCAGCGGCGGGACATTCGGCACAGATACGCAGTATTTT. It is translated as CASSGGTFGTDTQYF. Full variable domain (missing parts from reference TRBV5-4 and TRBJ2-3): ETGVTQSPTHLIKTRGQQVTLRCSSQSGHNTVSWYQQALGQGPQFIFQYYREEENGRGNFPPRFSGLQFPNYSSELNVNALELDDSALYLCASSGGTFGTDTQYFGPGTRLTVL.

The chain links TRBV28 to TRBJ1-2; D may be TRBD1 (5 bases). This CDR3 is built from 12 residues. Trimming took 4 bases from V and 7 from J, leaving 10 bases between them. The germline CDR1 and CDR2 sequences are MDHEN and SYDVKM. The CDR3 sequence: CASSSDRRGYTF. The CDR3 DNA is TGTGCCAGCAGTTCCGACAGACGTGGCTACACCTTC.

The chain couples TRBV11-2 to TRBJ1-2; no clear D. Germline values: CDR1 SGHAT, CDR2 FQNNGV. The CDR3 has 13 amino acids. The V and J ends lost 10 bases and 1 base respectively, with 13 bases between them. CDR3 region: CATSTEFNYGYTF. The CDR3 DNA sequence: TGTGCCACCTCGACGGAGTTTAACTATGGCTACACCTTC.